The T cell receptor (beta chain) described here comes from a study of T cells in Graves' hyperthyroidism and ophthalmopathy. Study-wide points: In blood, most of the thyroid clonotypes expanded above 0.001 were also present.

Of note for this clonotype: Its antigen is as yet unknown.

Researchers took RNA transcripts and amplified the TCR beta CDR3 regions from them. When the TCR CDR3 underwent first-round RT-PCR, the HTBI primer set was used. One entry per CDR3 protein results from TCRdb running MiXCR on the multiplex PCR reads. The sample consists of hundreds of thousands of distinct CDR3 sequences, approximately 42% of them appearing once. V dropped 5 bases and J dropped 4; count of bases not matched to a gene: 9. This CDR3 is 15 amino acids long. Germline assignment: CDR1 SGHVS and CDR2 FQNEAQ. The chain combines TRBV7-8 with TRBJ2-5, with 8 bases that match TRBD2. Input material: peripheral blood or thyroid tissue (not recorded which). The source of this sequence is an adult man with Graves' disease, either hyperthyroidism or ophthalmopathy (not recorded which). The CDR3 reads CASSISGTSGETQYF. In DNA, the CDR3 is TGTGCCAGCAGCATTTCCGGGACTAGTGGAGAGACCCAGTACTTC.